This T cell receptor beta chain derives from a study of cytomegalovirus exposure and HLA in healthy donors. It was with 60 Vbeta and 13 Jbeta primers that the PCR ran. Here immunoSEQ multiplex PCR was the method, and the copy in TCRdb shows in-frame clones only, minus some. This listing includes 65,000 to 80,000 clones. The J segment lost 4 bases and the V segment lost 7 bases, leaving 4 bases of the junction unmatched. Germline V gene data show CDR1 as SGHTA and CDR2 as FQGNSA. CDR3 length equals 14 residues. The sample was PBMCs. This TCR came from a female donor in good health and CMV-seropositive. This sequence joins TRBV7-2 and TRBJ2-3; 11 nucleotides align to TRBD2. CDR3 sequence (DNA): TGTGCCAGCAATCTAGCGGGGGGCCCAGATACGCAGTATTTT. Its protein product is CASNLAGGPDTQYF.